These 15 T cell receptor beta chains originate from one sample sequenced in a study of cytotoxic CD8 clonotypes in ibrutinib-treated CLL. The protocol was immunoSEQ multiplex PCR, while the TCRdb copy is restricted to in-frame clones and leaves out a portion. The table lists tens of thousands of clones, over 70% of them singletons. The material was PBMCs, obtained at disease progression, from a patient treated with ibrutinib. These receptor sequences come from a human donor with chronic lymphocytic leukemia.

V usage is TRBV21-1 and J usage is TRBJ2-2; the table's D gene call, TRBD2, was not cross checked with the DNA. TRBV21-1 is a pseudogene locus. The CDR3 has 16 residues. The CDR3 loop reads CASSTGDRRNTGELFF. CDR3 nucleotides: TGTGCCAGCAGCACCGGGGATCGACGGAACACCGGGGAGCTGTTTTTT.

V gene TRBV27 combines with J gene TRBJ1-2; D is undetermined. The CDR3 loop spans 13 amino acids. The ends were cut back, 6 bases at V and 10 bases at J, with 18 bases in the middle. The germline V gene has CDR1 MNHEY and CDR2 SMNVEV (reference sequence). The CDR3 sequence is CASSPGPQRVYTF. As DNA, the CDR3 is TGTGCCAGCAGCCCGGGCCCTCAGCGGGTCTACACCTTC.

The rearrangement links TRBV5-4 to TRBJ2-5, with D perhaps assigned TRBD1 or TRBD2 (7 bases each). From germline, CDR1 is SGHNT and CDR2 YYREEE (reference sequence). This CDR3 has 16 residues. Deletions cut 2 bases from V and 0 bases from J, with 14 bases between. The CDR3 DNA reads as TGTGCCAGCAGCTTAAAGCAGGGGGGGTACCAAGAGACCCAGTACTTC. This sequence encodes CASSLKQGGYQETQYF.

This chain uses TRBV7-8 with TRBJ1-1, with a tentative D call TRBD1 (6 bases). Per the germline V gene, CDR1 is SGHVS and CDR2 is FQNEAQ. Trimming removed 4 bases at V and 11 bases at J, with 20 bases between. The CDR3 sequence is 14 residues long. Written as DNA, the CDR3 is TGTGCCAGCAGCTCCCGGTCAGGGGTGGAGGGGGCTTTCTTT. Protein product: CASSSRSGVEGAFF.

This clone has a handful of counts. At the DNA level, this CDR3 is encoded by other sequences in the same sample as well. The chain joins TRBV7-9 to TRBJ2-7, with D perhaps being TRBD1 or TRBD2 (5 bases each). V lost 1 base and J lost 3, with 7 bases in between. The CDR3 length is 13 residues. Germline assignment: CDR1 SEHNR and CDR2 FQNEAQ (reference sequence). The chain's CDR3 is CASSLGDGYEQYF. The CDR3 region has the DNA TGTGCCAGCAGCTTAGGGGACGGCTACGAGCAGTACTTC.

This clone was detected only a few times. The chain has TRBV7-5 and TRBJ1-5; no DNA check was done on the table's D call, TRBD1. TRBV7-5 is tagged as a pseudogene. The CDR3 runs to 17 residues. The CDR3 sequence is CASSTGQGGYSNQPQHF. CDR3 DNA sequence: TGTGCCAGCAGCACTGGACAGGGGGGTTATAGCAATCAGCCCCAGCATTTT.

The chain has TRBV5-1 and TRBJ2-5; 7 positions agree with TRBD1. The V gene's germline CDR1 is SGHRS and CDR2 YFSETQ. With V trimmed by 1 base and J by 1 base, 4 bases remained unmatched. The CDR3 covers 15 residues. This chain's CDR3 is CASSLQGGLQETQYF. Here the CDR3 DNA reads TGCGCCAGCAGCTTGCAAGGGGGCCTCCAAGAGACCCAGTACTTC.

The chain employs TRBV11-1 and TRBJ2-5, with D perhaps TRBD1 (6 bases). CDR3 length: 15 residues. V was cut by 5 bases and J by 5 bases, with 18 bases left in between. Germline V gives CDR1 SGHAT, CDR2 FQDESV (reference sequence). Written as DNA, the CDR3 is TGTGCCAGCAGCCTACCGGGACAATTAACGGAGACCCAGTACTTC. Translated, it gives CASSLPGQLTETQYF. The full variable domain, completed using reference TRBV11-1 and TRBJ2-5, is EAEVAQSPRYKITEKSQAVAFWCDPISGHATLYWYRQILGQGPELLVQFQDESVVDDSQLPKDRFSAERLKGVDSTLKIQPAELGDSAMYLCASSLPGQLTETQYFGPGTRLLVL.

As concerns this clone: Other DNA sequences from this sample encode an identical CDR3 as well. The chain has TRBV6-5 and TRBJ1-2, with D perhaps matching TRBD1 (5 bases). The CDR3 length is 14 residues. V was clipped by 2 bases and J by 0 bases, with 7 bases between them. The germline V gene encodes CDR1 MNHEY and CDR2 SVGAGI. The CDR3 spells CASSYRGPNYGYTF. As DNA, the CDR3 is TGTGCCAGCAGTTACAGGGGACCTAACTATGGCTACACCTTC.

The J gene is TRBJ2-5, the V gene TRBV5-1, with a weak D call TRBD2 (5 bases). In germline, CDR1 is SGHRS, CDR2 YFSETQ. CDR3 size: 18 residues. Between the trimmed V and J ends, which lost 0 bases and 2 bases, there was a span of 20 bases. In DNA form, the CDR3 reads TGCGCCAGCAGCTTGGGTTTGAGTAACACGAGGGAGCAAGAGACCCAGTACTTC. This sequence encodes CASSLGLSNTREQETQYF.

At least ten counts were recorded for this clone. The chain recombines TRBV4-1 with TRBJ1-5; D gene unclear. V lost 5 bases and J lost 2, with 10 bases in between. CDR1 is MGHRA and CDR2 is YSYEKL in the germline V gene. This CDR3 comprises 14 residues. CDR3 DNA sequence: TGCGCCAGCAGCGGTGGGCCGGGCAATCAGCCCCAGCATTTT. Encoded protein: CASSGGPGNQPQHF.

The chain has TRBV5-1 and TRBJ1-2, with 7 bases fitting TRBD1. The CDR3 is 15 residues long. The J segment lost 0 bases and the V segment lost 2 bases, leaving 4 bases of the junction unmatched. The germline V gene encodes CDR1 SGHRS and CDR2 YFSETQ. As DNA, the CDR3 is TGCGCCAGCAGCTTCTCAGGGGGATCTAACTATGGCTACACCTTC. It yields the protein CASSFSGGSNYGYTF.

This clone was counted a single time. The J gene is TRBJ1-1, the V gene TRBV29-1; no clear D gene. V was pared by 7 bases and J by 1 base, with 10 bases between. The CDR3 has 12 amino acids. Per the germline V gene, CDR1 is SQVTM and CDR2 is ANQGSEA. The CDR3 sequence is CSGRTGNTEAFF. Here the CDR3 DNA reads TGCAGCGGAAGAACGGGGAACACTGAAGCTTTCTTT. The full variable domain, its missing parts supplied by reference TRBV29-1 and TRBJ1-1, is SAVISQKPSRDICQRGTSLTIQCQVDSQVTMMFWYRQQPGQSLTLIATANQGSEATYESGFVIDKFPISRPNLTFSTLTVSNMSPEDSSIYLCSGRTGNTEAFFGQGTRLTVV.

The genes are TRBV19 and TRBJ2-1, with D perhaps TRBD1 or TRBD2 (5 bases each). Trimming pared 3 bases from V and 6 bases from J, leaving 12 bases between. This CDR3 spans 14 amino acids. Germline CDR1 is LNHDA and CDR2 is SQIVND (reference sequence). The CDR3 spells CASSMGTTRNEQFF. The DNA for the CDR3 is TGTGCCAGTAGTATGGGGACCACGCGCAATGAGCAGTTCTTC.

Here the CDR3 reads CASSLGLAGGNYGYTF. The CDR3 nucleotides are TGTGCCAGCAGCTTAGGGTTGGCAGGGGGCAACTATGGCTACACCTTC. The chain combines TRBV7-6 with TRBJ1-2; 8 bases match TRBD1. With 1 base clipped from V and 2 bases from J, the junction kept 6 bases outside the gene matches. The CDR3 runs 16 residues. CDR1 and CDR2 (germline): SGHVS, FNYEAQ.